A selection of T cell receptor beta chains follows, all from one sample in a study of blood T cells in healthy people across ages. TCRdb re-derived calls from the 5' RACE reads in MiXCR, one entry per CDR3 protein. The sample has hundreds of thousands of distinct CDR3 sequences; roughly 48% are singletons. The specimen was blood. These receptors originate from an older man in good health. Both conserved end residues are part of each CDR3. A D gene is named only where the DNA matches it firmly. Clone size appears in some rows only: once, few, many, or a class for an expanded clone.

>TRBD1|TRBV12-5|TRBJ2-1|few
TGTGCTAGTGGTTTGGGCACAGGGGACAATGAGCAGTTCTTC
CASGLGTGDNEQFF
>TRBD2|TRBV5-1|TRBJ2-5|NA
TGCGCCAGCAGCCCGCGGACTAGCGGGGGGACACAAGAGACCCAGTACTTC
CASSPRTSGGTQETQYF
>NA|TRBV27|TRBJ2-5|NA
TGTGCCAGCAGCAGAAACTCACAAGAGACCCAGTACTTC
CASSRNSQETQYF
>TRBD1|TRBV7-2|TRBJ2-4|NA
TGTGCCAGCAGTTCTCGGACAGGGGAGAACATTCAGTACTTC
CASSSRTGENIQYF
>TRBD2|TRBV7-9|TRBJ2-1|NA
TGTGCCAGCAGCTTATTGGGACTAGCTACTAATGAGCAGTTCTTC
CASSLLGLATNEQFF
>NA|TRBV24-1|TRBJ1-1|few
TGTGCCACCAGTAGGGAGGTCGGGAACACTGAAGCTTTCTTT
CATSREVGNTEAFF
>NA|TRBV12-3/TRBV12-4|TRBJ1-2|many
TGTGCCAGCAGCTTCGGCAACTATGGCTACACCTTC
CASSFGNYGYTF
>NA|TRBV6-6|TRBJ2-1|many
TGTGCCAGCAGTTACTCCGTCCGTTCGAGCGACAATGAGCAGTTCTTC
CASSYSVRSSDNEQFF
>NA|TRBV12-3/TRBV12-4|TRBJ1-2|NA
TGTGCCAGCACGCGGGGAATTCGTGGCTACACCTTC
CASTRGIRGYTF
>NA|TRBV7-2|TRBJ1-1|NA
TGTGCCAGCAGGGAACATCGGAACACTGAAGCTTTCTTT
CASREHRNTEAFF
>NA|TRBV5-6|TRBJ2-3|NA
TGTGCCAGCAGCCCAGCTTCACACAGCACAGATACGCAGTATTTT
CASSPASHSTDTQYF
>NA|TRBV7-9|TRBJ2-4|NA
TGTGCCAGCGAAGAACAGGGAAACATTCAGTACTTC
CASEEQGNIQYF
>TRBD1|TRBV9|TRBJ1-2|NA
TGTGCCAGCAGCGTGCAGGGGGAGGGTGGCTACACCTTC
CASSVQGEGGYTF
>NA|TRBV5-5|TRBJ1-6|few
TGTGCCAGCAGCTTGTCCCCCGATTCACCCCTCCACTTT
CASSLSPDSPLHF
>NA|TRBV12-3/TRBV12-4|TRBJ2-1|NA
TGTGCCAGCAGTTCCCAACGGGTCCACAATGAGCAGTTCTTC
CASSSQRVHNEQFF
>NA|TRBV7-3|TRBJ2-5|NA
TGTGCCAGCAGCTTAAGCGGAGAAGGGGGGACCCAGTACTTC
CASSLSGEGGTQYF
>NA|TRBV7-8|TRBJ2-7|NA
TGTGCCCGCAGCTTGCAGGACTACGAGCAGTACTTC
CARSLQDYEQYF
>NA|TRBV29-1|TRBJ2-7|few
TGCAGCGTCCTTCGAGGAGATGGATACGAGCAGTACTTC
CSVLRGDGYEQYF
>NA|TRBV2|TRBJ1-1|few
TGTGCCAGCAACGCTAACCAAGGGAACACTGAAGCTTTCTTT
CASNANQGNTEAFF
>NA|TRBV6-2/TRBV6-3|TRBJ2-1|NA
TGTGCCAGCAGTTACTCTTTCGGCGGGACACTACACGGGGGGAATGAGCAGTTCTTC
CASSYSFGGTLHGGNEQFF
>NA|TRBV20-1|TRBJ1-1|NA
TGCAGTGCTAGCCTCAGTCAGTTGAGGAGGGCTTTCTTT
CSASLSQLRRAFF
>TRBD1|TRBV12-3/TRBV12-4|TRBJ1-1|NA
TGTGCCAGCAGCTCCTCGGCGAGGACAGGGAACACTGAAGCTTTCTTT
CASSSSARTGNTEAFF
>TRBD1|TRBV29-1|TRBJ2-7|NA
TGCAGCGTTGAAGATCCGGACAGGAGTGCCTACGAGCAGTACTTC
CSVEDPDRSAYEQYF
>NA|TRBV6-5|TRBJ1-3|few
TGTGCCAGCTCCCGAGGAGCTTGGTCGGGAGACACCATATATTTT
CASSRGAWSGDTIYF
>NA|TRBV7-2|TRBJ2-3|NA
TGTGCCAGCAGCTTTGGCACTGCCATCTTCCTAGATACGCAGTATTTT
CASSFGTAIFLDTQYF
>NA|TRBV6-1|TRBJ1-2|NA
TGTGCCAGCGGGCAGGCGCACTATGGCTACACCTTC
CASGQAHYGYTF
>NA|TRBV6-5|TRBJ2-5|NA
TGTGCCAGCAGTTATCCGGGACGAGAGACCCAGTACTTC
CASSYPGRETQYF
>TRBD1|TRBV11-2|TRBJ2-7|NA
TGTGCCAGCAGCTTAGTATTCGTAAGATGGGACAGTGACGAGCAGTACTTC
CASSLVFVRWDSDEQYF
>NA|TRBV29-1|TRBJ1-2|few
TGCAGCGTTGCAGATCCCAATTACTATGGCTACACCTTC
CSVADPNYYGYTF
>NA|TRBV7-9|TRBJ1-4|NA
TGTGCCAGCAGCCCCTACGGGGCCACTAATGAAAAACTGTTTTTT
CASSPYGATNEKLFF
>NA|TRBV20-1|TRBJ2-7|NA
TGCAGTGCTAGAGGAGGGGATTGGTACGAGCAGTACTTC
CSARGGDWYEQYF
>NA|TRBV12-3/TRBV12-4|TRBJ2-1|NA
TGTGCCAGCAGCCCAGGGGGGGAGTGGTTCAATGAGCAGTTCTTC
CASSPGGEWFNEQFF
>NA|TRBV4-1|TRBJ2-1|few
TGCGCCAGCAGCCAAGGCCTCCAAGTAGGCAATGAGCAGTTCTTC
CASSQGLQVGNEQFF
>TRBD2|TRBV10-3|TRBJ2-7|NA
TGTGCCATCAGTGAACTAGCGGGGGTCTACGAGCAGTACTTC
CAISELAGVYEQYF
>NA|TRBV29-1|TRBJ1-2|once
TGCAGCGTTAACAACGGGACGCTCTATGGCTACACCTTC
CSVNNGTLYGYTF
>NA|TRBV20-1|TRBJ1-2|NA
TGCAGTGCTAGAGCCCAAGTCATTAACTATGGCTACACCTTC
CSARAQVINYGYTF
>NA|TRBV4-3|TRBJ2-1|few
TGCGCCAGCAGCCAAGTTGCCGGGTACAATGAGCAGTTCTTC
CASSQVAGYNEQFF
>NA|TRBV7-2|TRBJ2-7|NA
TGTGCCAGCAGCTTAGCAGGGGCTAACGAGCAGTACTTC
CASSLAGANEQYF
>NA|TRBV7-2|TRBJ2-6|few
TGTGCCAGCAGCTTAAGGACCGGACTCGAGGCCAACGTCCTGACTTTC
CASSLRTGLEANVLTF
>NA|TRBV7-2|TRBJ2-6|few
TGTGCCAGCAGCTTAGTTCCGTTAACCTCTGGGGCCAACGTCCTGACTTTC
CASSLVPLTSGANVLTF
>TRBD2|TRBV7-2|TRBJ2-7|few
TGTGCCAGCAGCTTAACACTAGCGGGAGGTTTCTCCTACGAGCAGTACTTC
CASSLTLAGGFSYEQYF
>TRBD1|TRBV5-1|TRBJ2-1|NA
TGCGCCAGCAGCTTGGCCCCGACAGGGGGCTCCTACAATGAGCAGTTCTTC
CASSLAPTGGSYNEQFF
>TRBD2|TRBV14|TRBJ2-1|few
TGTGCCAGCAGCCGGCATAGCGGGAGGGCCGACAATGAGCAGTTCTTC
CASSRHSGRADNEQFF
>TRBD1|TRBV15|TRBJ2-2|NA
TGTGCCACCAGCACTTGGACAGGGACGGGGTACACCGGGGAGCTGTTTTTT
CATSTWTGTGYTGELFF
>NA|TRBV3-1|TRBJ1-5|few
TGTGCCAGCAGCCAAGATAATAATAATCAGCCCCAGCATTTT
CASSQDNNNQPQHF
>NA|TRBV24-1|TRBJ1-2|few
TGTGCCACCAGTGATCTAACCAGCATCTATGGCTACACCTTC
CATSDLTSIYGYTF
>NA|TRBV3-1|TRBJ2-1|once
TGTGCCAGCAGCCCGGACGGCGGGTCCTACAATGAGCAGTTCTTC
CASSPDGGSYNEQFF
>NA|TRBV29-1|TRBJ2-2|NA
TGCAGCGTTGGATGGAACACCGGGGAGCTGTTTTTT
CSVGWNTGELFF
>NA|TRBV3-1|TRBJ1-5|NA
TGTGCCAGCAGCCCAGGGGTGCGCAATCAGCCCCAGCATTTT
CASSPGVRNQPQHF
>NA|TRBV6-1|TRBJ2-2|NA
TGTGCCAGCAGCCTCATCCTACAGGGTTTGAACACCGGGGAGCTGTTTTTT
CASSLILQGLNTGELFF
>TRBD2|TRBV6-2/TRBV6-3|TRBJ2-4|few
TGTGCCAGCAGTTATTCTCAGACTAGCGCAGGCATTCAGTACTTC
CASSYSQTSAGIQYF
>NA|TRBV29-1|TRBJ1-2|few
TGCAGCGTTGCCAGGGACCCTAACTATGGCTACACCTTC
CSVARDPNYGYTF
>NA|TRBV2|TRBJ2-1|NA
TGTGCCAGCAGTGAAGAGGGGAGAGGCGCACAAAATGAGCAGTTCTTC
CASSEEGRGAQNEQFF
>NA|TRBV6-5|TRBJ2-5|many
TGTGCCAGCGCGAACGACCCAAGGGCCCAGTACTTC
CASANDPRAQYF
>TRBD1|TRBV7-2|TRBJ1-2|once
TGTGCCAGCAGCCCCCGGCGGGACAGTCTCTATGGCTACACCTTC
CASSPRRDSLYGYTF
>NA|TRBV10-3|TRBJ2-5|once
TGTGCCATCAGTGAAGGAGGGAGCTATATGGGGACCCAGTACTTC
CAISEGGSYMGTQYF
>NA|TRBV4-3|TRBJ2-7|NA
TGCGCCAGCAGCACCCGACCCTACAATGAGCAGTACTTC
CASSTRPYNEQYF
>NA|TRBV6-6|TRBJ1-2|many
TGTGCCAGCAGTTCCGGGGCAGGTTCGGGCTACACCTTC
CASSSGAGSGYTF
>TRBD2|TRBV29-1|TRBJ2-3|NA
TGCAGCTCAACCGGGACTAGCGACCCAGATACGCAGTATTTT
CSSTGTSDPDTQYF
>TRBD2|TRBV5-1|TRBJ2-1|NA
TGCGCCAGCAGCTTGGCGGCGGGAGCGAACAATGGGCAGTTCTTC
CASSLAAGANNGQFF